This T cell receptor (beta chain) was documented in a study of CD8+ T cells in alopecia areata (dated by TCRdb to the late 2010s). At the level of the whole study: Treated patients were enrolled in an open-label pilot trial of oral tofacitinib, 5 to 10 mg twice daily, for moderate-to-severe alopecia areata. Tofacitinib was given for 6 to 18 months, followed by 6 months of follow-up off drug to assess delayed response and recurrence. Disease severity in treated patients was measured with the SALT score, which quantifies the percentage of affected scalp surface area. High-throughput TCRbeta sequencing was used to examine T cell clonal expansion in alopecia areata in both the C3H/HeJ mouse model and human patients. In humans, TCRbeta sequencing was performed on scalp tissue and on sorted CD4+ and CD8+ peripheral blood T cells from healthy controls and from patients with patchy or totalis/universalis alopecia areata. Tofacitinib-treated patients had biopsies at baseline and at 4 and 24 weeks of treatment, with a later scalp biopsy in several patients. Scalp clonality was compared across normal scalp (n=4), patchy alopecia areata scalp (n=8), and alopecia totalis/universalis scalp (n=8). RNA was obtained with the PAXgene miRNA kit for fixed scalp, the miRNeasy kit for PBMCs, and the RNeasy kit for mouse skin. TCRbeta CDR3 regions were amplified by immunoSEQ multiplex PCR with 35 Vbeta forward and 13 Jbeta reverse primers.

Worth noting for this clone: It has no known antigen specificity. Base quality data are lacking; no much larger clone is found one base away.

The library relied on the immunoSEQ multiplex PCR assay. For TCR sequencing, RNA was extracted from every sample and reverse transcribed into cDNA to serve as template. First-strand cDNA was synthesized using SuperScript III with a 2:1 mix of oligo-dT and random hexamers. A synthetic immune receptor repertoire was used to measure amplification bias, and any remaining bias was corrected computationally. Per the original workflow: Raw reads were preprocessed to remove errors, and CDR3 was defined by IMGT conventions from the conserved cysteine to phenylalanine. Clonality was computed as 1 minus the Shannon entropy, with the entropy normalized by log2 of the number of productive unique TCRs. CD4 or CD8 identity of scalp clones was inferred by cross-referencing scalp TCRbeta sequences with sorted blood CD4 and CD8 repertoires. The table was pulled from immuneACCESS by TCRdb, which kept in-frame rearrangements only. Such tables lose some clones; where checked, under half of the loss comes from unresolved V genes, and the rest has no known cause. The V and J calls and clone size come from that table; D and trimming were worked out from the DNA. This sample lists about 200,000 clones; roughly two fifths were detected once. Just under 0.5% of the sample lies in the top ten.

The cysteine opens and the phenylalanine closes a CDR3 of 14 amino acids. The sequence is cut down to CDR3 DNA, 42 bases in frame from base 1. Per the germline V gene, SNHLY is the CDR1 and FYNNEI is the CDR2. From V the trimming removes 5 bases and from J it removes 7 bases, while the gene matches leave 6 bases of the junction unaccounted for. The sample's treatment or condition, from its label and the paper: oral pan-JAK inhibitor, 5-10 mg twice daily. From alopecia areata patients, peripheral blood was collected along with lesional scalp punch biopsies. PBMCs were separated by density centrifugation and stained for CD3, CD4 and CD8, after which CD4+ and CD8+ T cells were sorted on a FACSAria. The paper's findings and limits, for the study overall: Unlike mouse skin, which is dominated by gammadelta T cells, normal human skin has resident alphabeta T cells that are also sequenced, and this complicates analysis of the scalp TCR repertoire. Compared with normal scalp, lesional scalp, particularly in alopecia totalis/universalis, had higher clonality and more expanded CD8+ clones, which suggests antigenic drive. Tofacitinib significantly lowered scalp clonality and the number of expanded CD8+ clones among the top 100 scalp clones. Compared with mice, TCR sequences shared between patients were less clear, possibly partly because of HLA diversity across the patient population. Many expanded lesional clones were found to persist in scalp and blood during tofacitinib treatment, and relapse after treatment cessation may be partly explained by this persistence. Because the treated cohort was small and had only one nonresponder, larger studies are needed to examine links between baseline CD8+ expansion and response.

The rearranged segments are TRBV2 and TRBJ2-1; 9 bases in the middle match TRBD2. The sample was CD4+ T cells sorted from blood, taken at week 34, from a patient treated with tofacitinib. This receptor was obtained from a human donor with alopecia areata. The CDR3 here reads CASSLAGAINEQFF. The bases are TGTGCCAGCAGTTTAGCGGGAGCCATTAATGAGCAGTTCTTC.